This T cell receptor (beta chain) is drawn from a study of T-cell reconstitution after alpha-beta-depleted transplantation in children (dated by TCRdb to between 2015 and 2016). For the study in its entirety: T-cell immune reconstitution after TCRalphabeta/CD19-depleted allogeneic hematopoietic cell transplantation in children was quantitatively tracked in the study by means of TCR repertoire profiling.

To prepare the library, PCR was applied. Sequencing was performed on an Illumina HiSeq 2500. TCR library preparation used molecular barcoding, with unique molecular identifiers applied to normalize quantification of the TCRbeta repertoire. Through fastp at Q25 and MiXCR, TCRdb rebuilt clones from the public reads, retaining in-frame beta chains. Identical CDR3 proteins give one entry, which carries the most common genes and DNA. For this sample the table gives some 220,000 distinct CDR3 sequences, of which 8.5% to 10% were detected only once. The ten largest clones add up to less than 8% of the sample. This clonotype was picked up many times. The antigen it recognizes is unknown. No clone much larger than this one lies a single base away; base qualities are absent. V is reduced by 2 bases and J by 2 bases, leaving a spacing of 13 bases between them. The CDR3 covers 15 residues, taking in both the cysteine and the phenylalanine. Left in the record is the CDR3 DNA by itself, 45 bases read in frame from the first base. The germline V gene sets CDR1 to SGHTA and CDR2 to FQGNSA.

The chain couples TRBV7-2 to TRBJ2-7, with no confidently assigned D gene. This TCR came from a human donor who donated a stem cell graft to a child with acute lymphoblastic leukemia. The material was PBMCs from the stem cell graft donor, obtained from the stem cell graft. The DNA sequence is as follows: TGTGCCAGCAGCTTAATAGAGCGACCACCCTACGAGCAGTACTTC. This encodes CASSLIERPPYEQYF. When the CDR3 is completed using the reference TRBV7-2 and TRBJ2-7 genes on either side, the full variable domain is GAGVSQSPSNKVTEKGKDVELRCDPISGHTALYWYRQSLGQGLEFLIYFQGNSAPDKSGLPSDRFSAERTGGSVSTLTIQRTQQEDSAVYLCASSLIERPPYEQYFGPGTRLTVT.